One sample yielded the 8 T cell receptor beta chains listed below, sequenced in a study of naive and memory T cell subsets (dated by TCRdb to 2017 to 2019). Library prep was done by UMI-ligation and nested PCR. The data were produced on an Illumina MiSeq. The beta constant-region primer was an equimolar mix of two oligonucleotides covering both TRBC1 and TRBC2. The public reads were reprocessed in TCRdb via fastp at Q25 and MiXCR, keeping in-frame beta chains. When rows share a CDR3 protein, they turn into one entry using the most common DNA and genes. This sample has 130,000 to 150,000 distinct CDR3 sequences in its table, and about a sixth of those were observed once. The ten most abundant clones make up about 0.13% of the sample. Sequencing was done on a sample of naive CD4+ T cells from blood. The sample's cell subset or site, from its label and the paper: naive T cells, CD45RA high CD27+. These receptors originate from a human donor in good health.

In this sample, this clonotype turned up many times. The chain uses TRBV16 and TRBJ2-6; D gene unclear. Germline V gene lookup returns CDR1 KGHSY and CDR2 FQNENV. V was shortened by 5 bases and J by 2 bases, with 13 bases between the two germline ends. CDR3 length: 16 residues. CDR3 in amino acids: CASSGPRMAGANVLTF. DNA of the CDR3: TGTGCCAGCAGCGGCCCTAGGATGGCTGGGGCCAACGTCCTGACTTTC.

The CDR3 DNA reads TGTGCCAGCAGCTTGACGTTAGCGGCTTACAATGAGCAGTTCTTC. This gives the protein CASSLTLAAYNEQFF. The V gene is TRBV5-6, the J gene TRBJ2-1; tentatively, D is TRBD2 (6 bases). The CDR3 consists of 15 residues. The germline V gene has CDR1 SGHDT and CDR2 YYEEEE. Trimming removed 1 base at V and 4 bases at J, with 12 bases between.

The CDR3 loop is CASSEAQRNQPQHF. DNA of the CDR3: TGTGCCAGCAGTGAAGCGCAGAGGAATCAGCCCCAGCATTTT. The chain joins TRBV6-1 to TRBJ1-5; the D is unclear. This CDR3 contains 14 residues. From germline, CDR1 is MNHNS and CDR2 SASEGT. With 0 bases removed from V and 4 bases from J, the gap between germline ends came to 7 bases.

This clonotype has just a few counts. The chain combines TRBV19 with TRBJ1-1, with D possibly TRBD1 on 5 matching bases. V shed 7 bases and J shed 0 bases, with 12 bases lying between them. The CDR3 extends over 14 amino acids. Germline lookup yields CDR1 LNHDA and CDR2 SQIVND (reference sequence). DNA for the CDR3: TGTGCCAGTATAGGGGTCAGTCTGAACACTGAAGCTTTCTTT. Protein product: CASIGVSLNTEAFF.

The genes are TRBV2 and TRBJ1-5; 9 bases are a match to TRBD1. Trimming cost V 4 bases and J 5 bases; bases outside gene matches: 6. Germline values: CDR1 SNHLY, CDR2 FYNNEI. The CDR3 is 15 residues long. The CDR3, as DNA: TGTGCCAGCAGTGTGGGACAGGGATATTATCAGCCCCAGCATTTT. This codes for CASSVGQGYYQPQHF.

This clonotype came up many times. V and J are TRBV7-6 and TRBJ2-1; 9 nucleotides align to TRBD2. Germline V lookup: CDR1 SGHVS, CDR2 FNYEAQ. With 4 bases clipped from V and 3 bases from J, the junction kept 10 bases outside the gene matches. The CDR3 covers 17 residues. The CDR3 region has the DNA TGTGCCAGCAGCTCGCTCCCGGGTAGCGGGAGCTACAATGAGCAGTTCTTC. Amino acids: CASSSLPGSGSYNEQFF.

The J gene is TRBJ1-5, the V gene TRBV28; D is ambiguous. The V end lost 6 bases, the J end lost 1 base, and 10 bases lay between the germline ends. Germline loops: CDR1 MDHEN, CDR2 SYDVKM. The CDR3 consists of 14 residues. CDR3 amino acids: CASRDPGSNQPQHF. Written as DNA, the CDR3 is TGTGCCAGCAGGGATCCGGGGAGCAATCAGCCCCAGCATTTT.

The V gene is TRBV7-6, the J gene TRBJ1-6; D remains unclear. The CDR3 contains 13 residues. CDR1 is SGHVS, CDR2 FNYEAQ, per germline. Deletions cut 1 base from V and 6 bases from J, with 4 bases between. The chain's CDR3 is CASSLVPNSPLHF. The CDR3 DNA sequence: TGTGCCAGCAGCTTAGTTCCTAATTCACCCCTCCACTTT.